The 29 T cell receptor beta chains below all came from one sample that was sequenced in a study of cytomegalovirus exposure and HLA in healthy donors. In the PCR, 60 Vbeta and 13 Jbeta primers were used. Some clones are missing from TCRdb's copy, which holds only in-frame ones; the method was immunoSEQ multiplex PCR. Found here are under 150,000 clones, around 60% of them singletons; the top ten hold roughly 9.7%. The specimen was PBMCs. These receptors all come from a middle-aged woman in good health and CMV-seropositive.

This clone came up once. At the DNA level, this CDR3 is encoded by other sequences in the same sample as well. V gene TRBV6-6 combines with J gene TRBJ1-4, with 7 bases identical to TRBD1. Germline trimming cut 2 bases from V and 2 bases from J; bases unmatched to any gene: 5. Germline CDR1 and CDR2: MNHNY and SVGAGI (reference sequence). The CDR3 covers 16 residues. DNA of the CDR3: TGTGCCAGCAGTTACGGGCAGGGGGTCACTAATGAAAAACTGTTTTTT. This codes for CASSYGQGVTNEKLFF.

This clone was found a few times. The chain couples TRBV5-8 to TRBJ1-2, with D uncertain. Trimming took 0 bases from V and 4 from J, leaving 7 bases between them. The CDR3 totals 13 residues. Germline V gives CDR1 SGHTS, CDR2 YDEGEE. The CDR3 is CASSLVNSYGYTF. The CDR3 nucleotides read TGTGCCAGCAGCTTGGTCAACAGCTATGGCTACACCTTC.

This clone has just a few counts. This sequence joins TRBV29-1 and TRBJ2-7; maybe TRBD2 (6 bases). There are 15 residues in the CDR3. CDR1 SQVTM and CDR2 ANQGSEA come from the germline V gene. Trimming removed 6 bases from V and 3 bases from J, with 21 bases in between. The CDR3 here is CSVVPPGDSSYEQYF. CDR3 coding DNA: TGCAGCGTCGTACCTCCGGGGGACTCAAGCTACGAGCAGTACTTC.

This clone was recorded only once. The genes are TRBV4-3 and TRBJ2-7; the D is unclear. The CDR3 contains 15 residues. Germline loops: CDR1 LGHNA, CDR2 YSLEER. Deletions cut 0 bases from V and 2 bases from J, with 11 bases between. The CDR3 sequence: CASSQEQSITYEQYF. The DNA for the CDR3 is TGCGCCAGCAGCCAAGAACAGTCTATCACCTACGAGCAGTACTTC.

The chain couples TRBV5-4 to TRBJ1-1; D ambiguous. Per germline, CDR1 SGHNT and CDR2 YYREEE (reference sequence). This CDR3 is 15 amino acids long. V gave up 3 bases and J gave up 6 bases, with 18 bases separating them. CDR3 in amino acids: CASSSALGGVAEAFF. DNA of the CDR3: TGTGCCAGCAGCTCGGCCTTGGGAGGTGTGGCTGAAGCTTTCTTT.

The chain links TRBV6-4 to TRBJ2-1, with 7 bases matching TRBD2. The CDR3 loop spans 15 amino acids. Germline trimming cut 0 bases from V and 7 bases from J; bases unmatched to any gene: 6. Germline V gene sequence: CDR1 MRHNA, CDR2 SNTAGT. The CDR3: CASSDSAGADNEQFF. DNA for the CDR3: TGTGCCAGCAGTGACTCTGCGGGAGCGGATAATGAGCAGTTCTTC.

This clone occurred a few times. Here the CDR3 reads CAWTTSRETQYF. The CDR3, as DNA: TGTGCCTGGACAACTAGTAGGGAGACCCAGTACTTC. The chain is built from TRBV30 and TRBJ2-5, with TRBD2 as a possible D gene (5 bases). CDR1 GTSNPN and CDR2 SVGIG come from the germline V gene (reference sequence). Trimming shortened V by 4 bases and J by 5 bases, and 11 bases separated the two germline ends. CDR3 length equals 12 residues.

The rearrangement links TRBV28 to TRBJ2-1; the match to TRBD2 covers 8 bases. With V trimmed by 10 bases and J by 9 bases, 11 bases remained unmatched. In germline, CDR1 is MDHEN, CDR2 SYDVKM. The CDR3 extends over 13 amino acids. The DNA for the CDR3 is TGTGCCATCAGGCCTAGCGGGCTGGGTGAGCAGTTCTTC. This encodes CAIRPSGLGEQFF.

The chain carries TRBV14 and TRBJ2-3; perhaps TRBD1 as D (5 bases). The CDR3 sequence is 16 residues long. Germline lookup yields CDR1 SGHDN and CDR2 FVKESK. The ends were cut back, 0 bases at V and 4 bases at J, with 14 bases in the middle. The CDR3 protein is CASSQDGAGSPDTQYF. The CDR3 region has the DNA TGTGCCAGCAGCCAAGATGGGGCAGGGTCCCCAGATACGCAGTATTTT.

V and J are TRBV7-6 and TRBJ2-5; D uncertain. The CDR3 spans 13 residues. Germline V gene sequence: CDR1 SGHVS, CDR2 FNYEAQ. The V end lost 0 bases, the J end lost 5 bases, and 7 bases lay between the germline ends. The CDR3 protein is CASSLAMRETQYF. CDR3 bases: TGTGCCAGCAGCTTAGCGATGCGGGAGACCCAGTACTTC.

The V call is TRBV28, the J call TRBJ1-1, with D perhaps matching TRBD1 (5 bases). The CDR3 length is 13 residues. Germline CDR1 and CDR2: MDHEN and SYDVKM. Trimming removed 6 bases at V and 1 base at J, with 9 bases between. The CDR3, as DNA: TGTGCCAGCAGGGACACAGGGAACACTGAAGCTTTCTTT. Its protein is CASRDTGNTEAFF. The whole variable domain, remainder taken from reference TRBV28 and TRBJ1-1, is DVKVTQSSRYLVKRTGEKVFLECVQDMDHENMFWYRQDPGLGLRLIYFSYDVKMKEKGDIPEGYSVSREKKERFSLILESASTNQTSMYLCASRDTGNTEAFFGQGTRLTVV.

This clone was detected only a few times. CDR3 amino acids: CASSSSDTPSREQYF. CDR3 nucleotide sequence: TGTGCCAGCAGTTCTAGCGACACCCCCTCTCGAGAGCAGTACTTC. The genes are TRBV27 and TRBJ2-7; D may be TRBD2 (6 bases). The CDR3 contains 15 residues. V shed 4 bases and J shed 7 bases, with 20 bases lying between them. CDR1 is MNHEY, CDR2 SMNVEV, per germline (reference sequence).

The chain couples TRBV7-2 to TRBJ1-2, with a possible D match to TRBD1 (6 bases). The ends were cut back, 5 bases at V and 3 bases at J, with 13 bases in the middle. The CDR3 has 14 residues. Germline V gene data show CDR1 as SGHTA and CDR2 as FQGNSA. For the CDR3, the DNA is TGTGCCAGCAGCCCAACAGGGCTCCACTATGGCTACACCTTC. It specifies CASSPTGLHYGYTF.

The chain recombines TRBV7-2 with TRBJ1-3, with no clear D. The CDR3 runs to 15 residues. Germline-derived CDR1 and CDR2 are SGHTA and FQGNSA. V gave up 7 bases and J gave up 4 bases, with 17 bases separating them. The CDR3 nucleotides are TGTGCCAGCACCCTTATAGGTCCAGGAGGAAACACCATATATTTT. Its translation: CASTLIGPGGNTIYF.

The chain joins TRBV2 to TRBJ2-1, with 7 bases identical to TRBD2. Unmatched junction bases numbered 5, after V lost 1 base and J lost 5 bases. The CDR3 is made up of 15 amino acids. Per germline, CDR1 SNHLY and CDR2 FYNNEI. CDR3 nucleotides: TGTGCCAGCAGTGAAGGGGGGGGTGGTCACAATGAGCAGTTCTTC. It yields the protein CASSEGGGGHNEQFF. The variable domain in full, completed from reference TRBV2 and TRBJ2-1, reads EPEVTQTPSHQVTQMGQEVILRCVPISNHLYFYWYRQILGQKVEFLVSFYNNEISEKSEIFDDQFSVERPDGSNFTLKIRSTKLEDSAMYFCASSEGGGGHNEQFFGPGTRLTVL.

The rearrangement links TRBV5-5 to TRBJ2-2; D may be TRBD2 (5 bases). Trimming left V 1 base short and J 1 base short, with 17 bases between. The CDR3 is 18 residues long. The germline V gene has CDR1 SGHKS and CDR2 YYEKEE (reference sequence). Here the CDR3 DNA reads TGTGCCAGCAGCTTGTGGCTGTCATCGGGAATGAACACCGGGGAGCTGTTTTTT. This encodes CASSLWLSSGMNTGELFF.

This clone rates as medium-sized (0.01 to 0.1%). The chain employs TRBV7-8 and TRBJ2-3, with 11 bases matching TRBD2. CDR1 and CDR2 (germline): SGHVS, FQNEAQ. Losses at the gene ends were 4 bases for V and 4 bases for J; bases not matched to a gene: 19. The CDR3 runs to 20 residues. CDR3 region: CASSSDSGRAIILDADTQYF. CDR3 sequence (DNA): TGTGCCAGCAGCTCCGATAGCGGGAGGGCCATTATTTTAGATGCAGATACGCAGTATTTT.

CDR3 bases: TGTGCCAGCAGGACCGGTAGCGGGAGGGTGCAAGAGACCCAGTACTTC. It codes for CASRTGSGRVQETQYF. The chain uses TRBV7-9 and TRBJ2-5; 11 bases fit TRBD2. After removal of 6 bases from V and 2 bases from J, the junction contained 8 bases not matched to a gene. The CDR3 length is 16 residues. Germline V gene data show CDR1 as SEHNR and CDR2 as FQNEAQ (reference sequence).

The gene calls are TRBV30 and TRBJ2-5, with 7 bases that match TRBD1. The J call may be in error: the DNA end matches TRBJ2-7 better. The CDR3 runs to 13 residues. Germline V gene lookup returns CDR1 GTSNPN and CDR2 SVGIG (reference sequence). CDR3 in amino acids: CAWSVGQAAEQYF. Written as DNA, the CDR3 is TGTGCCTGGAGTGTCGGACAGGCGGCCGAGCAGTACTTC.

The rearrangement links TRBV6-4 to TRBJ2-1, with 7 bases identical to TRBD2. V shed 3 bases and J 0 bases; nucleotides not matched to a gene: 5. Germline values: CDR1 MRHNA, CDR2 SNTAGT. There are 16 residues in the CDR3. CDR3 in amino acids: CASSDEPSGSYNEQFF. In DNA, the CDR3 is TGTGCCAGCAGTGATGAGCCTAGCGGCTCCTACAATGAGCAGTTCTTC.

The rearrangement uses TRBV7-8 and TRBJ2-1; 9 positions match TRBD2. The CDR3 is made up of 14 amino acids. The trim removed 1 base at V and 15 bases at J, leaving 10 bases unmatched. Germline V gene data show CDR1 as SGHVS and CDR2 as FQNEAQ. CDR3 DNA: TGTGCCAGCAGCTTAGGGATAGCGGGAGTCGGGGCGTTCTTC. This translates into CASSLGIAGVGAFF.

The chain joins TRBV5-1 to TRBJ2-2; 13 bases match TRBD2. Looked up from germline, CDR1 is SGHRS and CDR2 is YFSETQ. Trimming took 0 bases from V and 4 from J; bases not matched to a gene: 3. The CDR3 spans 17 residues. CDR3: CASSLGTSGSPTGELFF. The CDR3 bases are TGCGCCAGCAGCTTGGGGACTAGCGGGAGTCCCACCGGGGAGCTGTTTTTT.

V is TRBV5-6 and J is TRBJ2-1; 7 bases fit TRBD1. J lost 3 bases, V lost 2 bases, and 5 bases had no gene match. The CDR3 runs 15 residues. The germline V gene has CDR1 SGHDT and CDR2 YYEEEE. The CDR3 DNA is TGTGCCAGCAGCTTAGGGACAGCAGACTACAATGAGCAGTTCTTC. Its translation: CASSLGTADYNEQFF.

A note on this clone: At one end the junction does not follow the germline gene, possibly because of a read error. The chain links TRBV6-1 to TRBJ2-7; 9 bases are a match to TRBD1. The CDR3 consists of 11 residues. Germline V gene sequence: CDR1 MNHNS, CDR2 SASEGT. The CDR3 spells CASSERTGEAF. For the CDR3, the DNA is TGTGCCAGCAGTGAAAGGACAGGGGAGGCCTTC.

In nucleotides, the CDR3 is TGTGCCAGCAGCTTAGAATGGCGGGACCAAGAGACCCAGTACTTC. Amino acids: CASSLEWRDQETQYF. V gene TRBV11-1 combines with J gene TRBJ2-5; tentative D call: TRBD2 (5 bases). CDR1 and CDR2 from the germline V gene are SGHAT and FQDESV (reference sequence). The V end was cut by 1 base, the J end by 0 bases, with 9 bases between. The CDR3 spans 15 residues.

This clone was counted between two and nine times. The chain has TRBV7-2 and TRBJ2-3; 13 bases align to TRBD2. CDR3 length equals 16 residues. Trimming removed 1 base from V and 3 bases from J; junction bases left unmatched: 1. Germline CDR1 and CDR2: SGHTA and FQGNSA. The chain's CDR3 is CASSLVGLAGTDTQYF. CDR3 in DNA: TGTGCCAGCAGCTTAGTGGGACTAGCGGGGACAGATACGCAGTATTTT.

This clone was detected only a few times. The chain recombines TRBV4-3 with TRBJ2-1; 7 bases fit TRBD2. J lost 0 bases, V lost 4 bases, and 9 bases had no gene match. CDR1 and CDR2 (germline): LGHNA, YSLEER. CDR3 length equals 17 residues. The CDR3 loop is CASSPSSGGSSYNEQFF. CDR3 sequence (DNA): TGCGCCAGCAGCCCGTCTTCGGGCGGGAGCTCCTACAATGAGCAGTTCTTC.

The chain's CDR3 is CSAWRGGHEQYF. CDR3 DNA: TGCAGCGCTTGGCGCGGGGGACACGAGCAGTACTTC. This chain links TRBV29-1 with TRBJ2-7, with 7 bases that match TRBD2. This CDR3 region has 12 residues. The V gene end was trimmed by 7 bases and the J gene end by 5 bases; junction bases not matched to a gene: 8. Germline V gene lookup returns CDR1 SQVTM and CDR2 ANQGSEA.

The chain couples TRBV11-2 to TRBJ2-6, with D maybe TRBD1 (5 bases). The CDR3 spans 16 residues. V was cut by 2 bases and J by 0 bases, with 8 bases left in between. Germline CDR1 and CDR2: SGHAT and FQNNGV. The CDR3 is CASSLTQDSGANVLTF. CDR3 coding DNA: TGTGCCAGCAGCTTAACACAGGACTCTGGGGCCAACGTCCTGACTTTC.